Each of the 21 T cell receptor beta chains below was sequenced from the same sample in a study of blood T cell repertoires in COVID-19. The repertoire was sequenced with immunoSEQ multiplex PCR; TCRdb's copy has only in-frame clones and lacks some. In the table there are under 150,000 clones, around 63% of which are singletons. Sequencing used peripheral blood. These receptors all come from a woman in her 70s with acute or convalescent COVID-19.

V is TRBV18 and J is TRBJ2-1, with 10 bases aligning to TRBD2. The germline V gene encodes CDR1 KGHSH and CDR2 LQKENI. Trimming took 1 base from V and 0 from J; bases not matched to a gene: 15. The CDR3 contains 21 residues. The CDR3 DNA follows: TGTGCCAGCTCACCACGGGACACTAGCGGGGCCGCGCCCAACTCCTACAATGAGCAGTTCTTC. This gives the protein CASSPRDTSGAAPNSYNEQFF.

The rearrangement joins TRBV27 to TRBJ2-3, with 12 nucleotides matching TRBD2. The CDR3 is 16 amino acids. The trim removed 8 bases at V and 2 bases at J, leaving 8 bases unmatched. Germline loops: CDR1 MNHEY, CDR2 SMNVEV (reference sequence). CDR3 bases: TGTGCCAGCTCCTTAACTAGCGGGAGGTTCACAGATACGCAGTATTTT. Translating gives CASSLTSGRFTDTQYF.

This clone was counted a few times. The chain recombines TRBV28 with TRBJ1-1; a weak D match, TRBD1 (5 bases). Trimming stripped 7 bases from V and 1 base from J, with 13 bases between. The CDR3 consists of 14 residues. The germline V gene encodes CDR1 MDHEN and CDR2 SYDVKM. The CDR3 DNA reads TGTGCCAGCACCTGGACGGGGGGGAACACTGAAGCTTTCTTT. This encodes CASTWTGGNTEAFF.

This clone was found a few times. The genes are TRBV29-1 and TRBJ1-4; no firm D call. V lost 8 bases and J lost 8, with 15 bases in between. There are 12 residues in the CDR3. Germline CDR1 and CDR2: SQVTM and ANQGSEA. In nucleotides, the CDR3 is TGCAGCTCAAGAGGGCCCAACGAAAAACTGTTTTTT. Translation: CSSRGPNEKLFF.

This clone was seen ten or more times. This rearrangement joins TRBV6-1 to TRBJ1-5, with 10 positions matching TRBD1. The CDR3 totals 14 residues. The V and J ends lost 1 base and 6 bases, in that order; junction bases with no gene match: 0. Germline loops: CDR1 MNHNS, CDR2 SASEGT. The DNA of the CDR3 is TGTGCCAGCAGTGAAGGGACAGGGGGTCAGCCCCAGCATTTT. It yields the protein CASSEGTGGQPQHF.

J is TRBJ2-5 and V is TRBV5-1; 8 positions match TRBD1. Trimming took 4 bases from V and 5 from J; bases not matched to a gene: 7. CDR3 length: 14 residues. From germline, CDR1 is SGHRS and CDR2 YFSETQ. The CDR3 here is CASSQGQGRETQYF. The CDR3 coding sequence is TGCGCCAGCAGCCAAGGACAGGGAAGGGAGACCCAGTACTTC.

This clone has just a few counts. This chain links TRBV4-1 with TRBJ2-1, with TRBD1 matching 10 bases. This CDR3 is built from 16 residues. Trimming removed 3 bases from V and 5 bases from J; junction bases left unmatched: 7. Germline V gene lookup returns CDR1 MGHRA and CDR2 YSYEKL. The CDR3 spells CASSQTGTGADNEQFF. The CDR3 region has the DNA TGCGCCAGCAGCCAGACCGGGACAGGGGCGGACAATGAGCAGTTCTTC.

The chain combines TRBV6-5 with TRBJ1-2; 9 positions match TRBD1. Germline V gene lookup returns CDR1 MNHEY and CDR2 SVGAGI. Germline trimming cut 7 bases from V and 5 bases from J; bases unmatched to any gene: 11. This CDR3 region has 15 residues. The CDR3 here is CASNPGGQGLYGYTF. CDR3 coding DNA: TGTGCCAGCAACCCAGGCGGACAGGGGTTATATGGCTACACCTTC.

The chain couples TRBV25-1 to TRBJ2-1; TRBD2 is a possible D gene (7 bases). The CDR3 contains 15 residues. The germline V gene has CDR1 MGHDK and CDR2 SYGVNS. Trimming took off 3 bases at V and 5 bases at J, with 14 bases between the two ends. The CDR3 nucleotides read TGTGCCAGCAGTGATAGGAGGGGGGGCCACAATGAGCAGTTCTTC. It yields the protein CASSDRRGGHNEQFF.

The table lists this clone with a few counts. The chain joins TRBV19 to TRBJ1-1, with a weak D call TRBD1 (6 bases). CDR3 length: 17 residues. Germline V lookup: CDR1 LNHDA, CDR2 SQIVND (reference sequence). V lost 6 bases to trimming and J lost 4 bases, with 24 bases between them. The CDR3 DNA follows: TGTGCCAGTAGCACCTTAGGGGGTTCCTCGAAGACCACTGAAGCTTTCTTT. Residues: CASSTLGGSSKTTEAFF.

CDR3 sequence reads: CASTPPGLGEAFF. The CDR3 region has the DNA TGTGCCAGCACCCCCCCAGGGTTGGGAGAAGCTTTCTTT. The V gene is TRBV6-5, the J gene TRBJ1-1, with a weak D call TRBD1 (5 bases). V was pared by 7 bases and J by 8 bases, with 17 bases between. The CDR3 is 13 residues long. Looked up from germline, CDR1 is MNHEY and CDR2 is SVGAGI.

This clone was detected only once. This rearrangement joins TRBV12-5 to TRBJ2-2, with D possibly matching TRBD2 (6 bases). The V end lost 6 bases, the J end lost 1 base, and 9 bases lay between the germline ends. Per germline, CDR1 LGHNT and CDR2 FRNRAP. The CDR3 is made up of 14 amino acids. The DNA of the CDR3 is TGTGCTAGTGGGAGACTAGGGAACACCGGGGAGCTGTTTTTT. Translating gives CASGRLGNTGELFF.

The J gene is TRBJ2-7, the V gene TRBV12-2; the table calls TRBD2, which could not be checked here. TRBV12-2 is assigned pseudogene status. This CDR3 is 13 amino acids long. CDR3 in DNA: TGTGCAAGTCGCTTCCCTAGCTCCTACGAGCAGTACTTC. Translating it yields CASRFPSSYEQYF.

The chain couples TRBV5-4 to TRBJ2-7, with a tentative D call TRBD2 (5 bases). The CDR3 consists of 13 residues. The V and J ends lost 4 bases and 4 bases respectively, with 12 bases between them. The germline V gene encodes CDR1 SGHNT and CDR2 YYREEE (reference sequence). The CDR3 is CASSTAGGYEQYF. The CDR3 DNA is TGTGCCAGCAGCACGGCGGGTGGATACGAGCAGTACTTC.

This chain's CDR3 is CASSRDRGRTQPQHF. The CDR3 DNA follows: TGTGCCAGCAGCCGGGACAGGGGGCGGACTCAGCCCCAGCATTTT. The chain is built from TRBV6-5 and TRBJ1-5, with 12 bases fitting TRBD1. Trimming at V came to 6 bases and at J to 6 bases, leaving 6 bases not matched to a gene. The germline V gene has CDR1 MNHEY and CDR2 SVGAGI. This CDR3 spans 15 amino acids.

The genes are TRBV5-1 and TRBJ1-2; 7 bases are a match to TRBD1. V lost 0 bases, J lost 0 bases, and 8 bases stayed unmatched. The CDR3 is 17 amino acids. CDR1 is SGHRS, CDR2 YFSETQ, per germline. The DNA for the CDR3 is TGCGCCAGCAGCTTGGCCGGAAGGACAGGTGCTAACTATGGCTACACCTTC. This encodes CASSLAGRTGANYGYTF. The entire variable domain, with the rest obtained from reference TRBV5-1 and TRBJ1-2, is as follows: KAGVTQTPRYLIKTRGQQVTLSCSPISGHRSVSWYQQTPGQGLQFLFEYFSETQRNKGNFPGRFSGRQFSNSRSEMNVSTLELGDSALYLCASSLAGRTGANYGYTFGSGTRLTVV.

This clone was counted only a few times. The rearrangement uses TRBV4-1 and TRBJ2-7, with D possibly being TRBD1 (5 bases). This CDR3 region has 16 residues. V was cut by 0 bases and J by 2 bases, with 14 bases left in between. Germline V CDR1 and CDR2: MGHRA, YSYEKL. The CDR3 sequence is CASSQEWGVITYEQYF. CDR3 bases: TGCGCCAGCAGCCAAGAATGGGGCGTTATCACCTACGAGCAGTACTTC.

This clone was observed a single time. The gene calls are TRBV24-1 and TRBJ1-2, with 8 bases fitting TRBD1. The germline V gene has CDR1 KGHDR and CDR2 SFDVKD. Losses at the gene ends were 3 bases for V and 3 bases for J; bases not matched to a gene: 2. The CDR3 totals 14 residues. Written as DNA, the CDR3 is TGTGCCACCAGTGATCCACAGGGGGACTATGGCTACACCTTC. Translated, it gives CATSDPQGDYGYTF.

This clone was seen a handful of times. The CDR3 coding sequence is TGTGCCAGCAGCCCAGAGGGGGGGCGGAGGACTGAAGCTTTCTTT. Translation gives CASSPEGGRRTEAFF. The chain employs TRBV13 and TRBJ1-1, with D possibly matching TRBD1 (6 bases). CDR1 is PRHDT, CDR2 FYEKMQ, per germline (reference sequence). The germline V and J ends were trimmed by 5 bases and 5 bases, with 18 bases remaining between them. There are 15 residues in the CDR3.

The rearrangement links TRBV4-1 to TRBJ1-2; D might be TRBD1 (6 bases). V was clipped by 0 bases and J by 4 bases, with 18 bases between them. The CDR3 consists of 17 residues. Germline assignment: CDR1 MGHRA and CDR2 YSYEKL. CDR3 coding DNA: TGCGCCAGCAGCCAAGATCGGGCAGGGGCTCAATCCTATGGCTACACCTTC. This gives the protein CASSQDRAGAQSYGYTF.

V is TRBV5-1 and J is TRBJ1-2, with a weak D call TRBD1 (6 bases). Trimming shortened V by 0 bases and J by 6 bases, and 12 bases separated the two germline ends. This CDR3 has 14 amino acids. From germline, CDR1 is SGHRS and CDR2 YFSETQ. This CDR3 is CASSLATGKNGYTF. CDR3 bases: TGCGCCAGCAGCTTGGCTACAGGGAAGAATGGCTACACCTTC.